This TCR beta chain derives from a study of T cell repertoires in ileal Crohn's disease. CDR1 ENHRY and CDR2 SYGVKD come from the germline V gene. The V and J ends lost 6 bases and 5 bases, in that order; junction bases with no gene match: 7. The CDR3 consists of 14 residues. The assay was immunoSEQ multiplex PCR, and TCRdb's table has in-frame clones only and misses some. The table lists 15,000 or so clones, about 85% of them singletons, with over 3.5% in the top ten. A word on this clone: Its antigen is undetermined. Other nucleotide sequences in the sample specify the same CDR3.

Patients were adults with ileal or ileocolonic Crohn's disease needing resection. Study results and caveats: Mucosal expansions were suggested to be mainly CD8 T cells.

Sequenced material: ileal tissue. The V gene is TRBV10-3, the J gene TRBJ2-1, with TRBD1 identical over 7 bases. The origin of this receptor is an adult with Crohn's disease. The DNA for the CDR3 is TGTGCCATCAGCGAGACAGGGTTCAACAATGAGCAGTTCTTC. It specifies CAISETGFNNEQFF.